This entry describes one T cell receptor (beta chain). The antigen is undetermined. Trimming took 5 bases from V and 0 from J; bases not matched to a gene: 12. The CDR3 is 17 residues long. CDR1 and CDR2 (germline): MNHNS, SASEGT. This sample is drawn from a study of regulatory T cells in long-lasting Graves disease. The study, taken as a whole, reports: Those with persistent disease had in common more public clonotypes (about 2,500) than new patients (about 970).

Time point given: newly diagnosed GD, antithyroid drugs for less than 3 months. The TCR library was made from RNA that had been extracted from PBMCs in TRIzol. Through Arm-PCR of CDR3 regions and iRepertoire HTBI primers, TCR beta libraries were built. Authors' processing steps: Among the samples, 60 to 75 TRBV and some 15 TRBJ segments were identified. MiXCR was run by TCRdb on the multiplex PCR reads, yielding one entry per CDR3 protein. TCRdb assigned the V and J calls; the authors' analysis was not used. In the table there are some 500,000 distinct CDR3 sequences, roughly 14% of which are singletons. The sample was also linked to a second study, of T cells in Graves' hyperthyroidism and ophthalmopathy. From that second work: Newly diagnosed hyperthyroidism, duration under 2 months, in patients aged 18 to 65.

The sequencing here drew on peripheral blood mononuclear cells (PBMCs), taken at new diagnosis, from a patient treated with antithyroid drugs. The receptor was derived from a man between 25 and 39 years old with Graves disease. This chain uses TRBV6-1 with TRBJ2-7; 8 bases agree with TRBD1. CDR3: CASSPGTGLRFSYEQYF. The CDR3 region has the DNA TGTGCCAGCAGTCCCGGGACAGGTTTAAGGTTCTCCTACGAGCAGTACTTC.